A single sample gave rise to the 3 T cell receptor beta chains below, sequenced in a study of cytomegalovirus exposure and HLA in healthy donors. In the PCR, 60 Vbeta and 13 Jbeta primers were used. The repertoire was sequenced with immunoSEQ multiplex PCR; TCRdb's copy has only in-frame clones and lacks some. The sample holds fewer than 350,000 clones; around 90% are singletons and the top ten take 2% to 3%. Sequencing used PBMCs. These receptors originate from a woman aged 18-29 years in good health and CMV-seronegative.

The chain has TRBV2 and TRBJ1-5; D gene unclear. The CDR3 extends over 14 amino acids. Trimming took off 1 base at V and 5 bases at J, with 9 bases between the two ends. Germline V gene lookup returns CDR1 SNHLY and CDR2 FYNNEI. The CDR3 DNA is TGTGCCAGCAGTGAAGAAACATCTCATCAGCCCCAGCATTTT. Translating it yields CASSEETSHQPQHF.

V and J are TRBV10-1 and TRBJ1-1; 8 bases agree with TRBD1. The CDR3 covers 13 residues. The ends lost 6 bases at V and 0 bases at J; junction bases unmatched: 0. Germline CDR1 and CDR2: WNHNN and SYGVQD (reference sequence). This CDR3 is CASRGQVNTEAFF. CDR3 DNA: TGCGCCAGCAGGGGACAGGTGAACACTGAAGCTTTCTTT.

In its sample, this clone was seen once. At one of its ends the junction is not consistent with the germline gene, which may arise from a read error. The same CDR3 also results from other DNA sequences found in this sample. The chain recombines TRBV7-9 with TRBJ1-1; tentatively, D is TRBD1 (6 bases). Germline V gene data show CDR1 as SEHNR and CDR2 as FQNEAQ (reference sequence). The CDR3 covers 12 residues. In nucleotides, the CDR3 is TGTTCCAGCAGCTTACAGGGAACTGAAGCTTTCTTT. This codes for CSSSLQGTEAFF. Filled out from reference TRBV7-9 and TRBJ1-1, the complete variable domain reads DTGVSQNPRHKITKRGQNVTFRCDPISEHNRLYWYRQTLGQGPEFLTYFQNEAQLEKSRLLSDRFSAERPKGSFSTLEIQRTEQGDSAMYLCSSSLQGTEAFFGQGTRLTVV.